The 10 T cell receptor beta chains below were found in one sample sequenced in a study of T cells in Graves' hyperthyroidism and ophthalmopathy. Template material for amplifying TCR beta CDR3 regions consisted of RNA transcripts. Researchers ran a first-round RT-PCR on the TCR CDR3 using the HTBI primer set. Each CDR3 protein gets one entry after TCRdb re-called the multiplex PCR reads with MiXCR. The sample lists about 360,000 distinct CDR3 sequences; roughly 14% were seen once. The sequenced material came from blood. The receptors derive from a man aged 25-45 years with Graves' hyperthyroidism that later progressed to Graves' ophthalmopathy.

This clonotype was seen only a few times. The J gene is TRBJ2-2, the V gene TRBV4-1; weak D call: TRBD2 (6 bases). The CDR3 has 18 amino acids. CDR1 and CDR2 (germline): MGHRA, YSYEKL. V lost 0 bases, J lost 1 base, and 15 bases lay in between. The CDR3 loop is CASSQDPRGTVNTGELFF. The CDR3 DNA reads TGCGCCAGCAGCCAAGATCCCCGGGGGACCGTGAACACCGGGGAGCTGTTTTTT.

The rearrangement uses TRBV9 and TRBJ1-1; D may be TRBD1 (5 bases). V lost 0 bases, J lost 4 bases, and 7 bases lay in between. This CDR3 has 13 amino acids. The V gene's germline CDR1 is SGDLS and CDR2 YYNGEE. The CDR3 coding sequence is TGTGCCAGCAGCGTAGAACAGGTCACTGAAGCTTTCTTT. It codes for CASSVEQVTEAFF.

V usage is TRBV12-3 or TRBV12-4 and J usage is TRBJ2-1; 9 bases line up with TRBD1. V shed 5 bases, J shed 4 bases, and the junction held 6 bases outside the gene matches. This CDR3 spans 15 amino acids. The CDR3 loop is CASSKPGQGYNEQFF. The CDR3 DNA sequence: TGTGCCAGCAGTAAGCCGGGACAGGGATACAATGAGCAGTTCTTC.

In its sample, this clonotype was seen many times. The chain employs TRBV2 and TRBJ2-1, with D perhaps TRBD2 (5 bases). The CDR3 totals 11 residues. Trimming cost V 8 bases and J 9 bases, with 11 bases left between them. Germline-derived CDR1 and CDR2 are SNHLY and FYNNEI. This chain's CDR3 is CASPRGGEQFF. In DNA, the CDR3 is TGTGCCAGCCCCCGAGGAGGTGAGCAGTTCTTC.

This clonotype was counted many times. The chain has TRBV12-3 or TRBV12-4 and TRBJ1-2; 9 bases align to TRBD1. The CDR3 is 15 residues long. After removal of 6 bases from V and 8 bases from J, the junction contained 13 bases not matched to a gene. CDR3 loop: CASSHRTGELLGYTF. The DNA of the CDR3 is TGTGCCAGCAGCCATCGGACAGGGGAGCTGCTGGGCTACACCTTC.

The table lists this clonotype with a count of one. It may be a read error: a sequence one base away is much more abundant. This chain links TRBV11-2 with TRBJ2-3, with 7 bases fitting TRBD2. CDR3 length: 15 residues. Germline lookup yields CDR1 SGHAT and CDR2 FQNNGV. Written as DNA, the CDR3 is TGTGCCAGCAGGCCGACGGTGACTAGCACAGATACGCTGTATTTT. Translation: CASRPTVTSTDTLYF.

The CDR3 region is CASSQAAAGEQYF. The CDR3 DNA reads as TGTGCCAGCAGCCAAGCCGCCGCGGGGGAGCAGTACTTC. The V gene is TRBV3-1, the J gene TRBJ2-7, with D maybe TRBD2 (6 bases). CDR3 length: 13 residues. Trimming removed 1 base from V and 7 bases from J, with 11 bases in between. Germline CDR1 and CDR2: LGHDT and YNNKEL (reference sequence).

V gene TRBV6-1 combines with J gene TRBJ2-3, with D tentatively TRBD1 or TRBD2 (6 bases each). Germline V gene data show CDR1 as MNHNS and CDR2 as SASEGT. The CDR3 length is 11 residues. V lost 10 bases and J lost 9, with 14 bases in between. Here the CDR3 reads CATSRGGTQYF. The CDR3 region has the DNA TGTGCCACCTCCCGAGGGGGGACGCAGTATTTT.

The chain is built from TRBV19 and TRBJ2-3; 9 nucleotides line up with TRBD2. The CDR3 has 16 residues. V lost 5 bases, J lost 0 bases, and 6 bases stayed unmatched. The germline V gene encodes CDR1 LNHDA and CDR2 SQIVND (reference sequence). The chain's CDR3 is CASSYGGGASTDTQYF. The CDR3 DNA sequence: TGTGCCAGTAGTTACGGCGGGGGGGCTAGCACAGATACGCAGTATTTT.

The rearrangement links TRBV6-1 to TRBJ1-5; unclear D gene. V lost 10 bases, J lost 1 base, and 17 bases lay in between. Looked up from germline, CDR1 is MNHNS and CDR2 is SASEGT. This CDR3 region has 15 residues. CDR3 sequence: CATKPATGSNQPQHF. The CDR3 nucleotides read TGTGCCACCAAGCCTGCCACGGGGAGCAATCAGCCCCAGCATTTT.